This TCR beta chain was obtained from a study of PD-L1 blockade in urothelial cancer. Libraries were prepared by immunoSEQ multiplex PCR; TCRdb keeps only in-frame clonotypes and omits some of them. The sample shows around 71,000 clones, around four fifths of them seen only once. The CDR3 has 14 amino acids. Germline lookup yields CDR1 SQVTM and CDR2 ANQGSEA. V lost 4 bases and J lost 3; bases outside the gene matches: 4. Time point denoted: pretreatment peripheral blood. The origin of this receptor is a man aged 40-49 years with urothelial cancer. The sequencing here drew on PBMCs, taken around atezolizumab (anti-PD-L1) treatment. The chain is built from TRBV29-1 and TRBJ1-5, with 9 bases lining up with TRBD1. The CDR3 coding sequence is TGCAGCGTTGGGGGACAGGGTTCCAATCAGCCCCAGCATTTT. Translation: CSVGGQGSNQPQHF.